This T cell receptor (beta chain) originates from a study of blood T cell repertoires in COVID-19. The CDR3 is 16 amino acids. Trimming took off 0 bases at V and 1 base at J, with 13 bases between the two ends. Germline-derived CDR1 and CDR2 are SGHRS and YFSETQ. Only in-frame clones appear in the TCRdb table, and some are missing; sequencing was by immunoSEQ multiplex PCR. The sample includes 260,000 or so clones, 81% of them seen just once. V usage is TRBV5-1 and J usage is TRBJ2-5; possible D gene TRBD1, 5 bases. Sequencing used peripheral blood. This receptor was obtained from a woman older than 75 with COVID-19, enrolled during active disease. The CDR3 nucleotides read TGCGCCAGCAGCTTGGTCGGAACAGGCCCCCAAGAGACCCAGTACTTC. Protein: CASSLVGTGPQETQYF.